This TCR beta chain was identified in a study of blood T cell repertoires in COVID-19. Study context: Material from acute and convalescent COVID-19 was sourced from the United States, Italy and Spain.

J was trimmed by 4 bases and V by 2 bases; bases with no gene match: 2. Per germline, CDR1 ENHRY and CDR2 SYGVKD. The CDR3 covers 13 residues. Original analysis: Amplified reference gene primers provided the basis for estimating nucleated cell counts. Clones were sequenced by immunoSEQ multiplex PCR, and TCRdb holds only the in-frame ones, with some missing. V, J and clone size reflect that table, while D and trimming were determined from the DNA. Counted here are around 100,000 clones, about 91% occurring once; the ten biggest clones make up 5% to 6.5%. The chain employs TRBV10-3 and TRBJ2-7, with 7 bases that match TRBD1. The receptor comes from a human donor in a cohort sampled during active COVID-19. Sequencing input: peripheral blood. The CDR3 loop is CAISEETGYEQYF. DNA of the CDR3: TGTGCCATCAGTGAGGAGACAGGGTACGAGCAGTACTTC.